This T cell receptor (beta chain) appears in the sequencing data of a study of tumor-infiltrating lymphocytes in primary liver carcinoma. In the study overall: Staging placed the tumors at T1-T3 N0M0, and they measured roughly 4.2 to 11 cm across. Study-level points and caveats: Reduced overlap was seen in tumor-adjacent and tumor-blood pairs versus tumor region pairs.

Regarding this clonotype: Its matching antigen is unknown. A much larger clone differs by one base, so this may be a read error.

The CDR3 loop spans 17 amino acids. Trimming removed 5 bases from V and 3 bases from J, with 20 bases in between. The investigators made TCR beta cDNA from 400 to 550 ng total RNA, using a constant-region primer. For TCR beta, libraries were produced by three nested multiplex PCR rounds using slightly modified ARM-PCR. TRBV1-TRBV30 forward primers and a C-beta reverse primer were used in the first two PCR rounds, which each ran for about 10 cycles. Each CDR3 protein is one row after TCRdb ran MiXCR on the multiplex PCR reads. Here the sample spans some 200,000 distinct CDR3 sequences, 65% being singletons. Both blood RNA, taken from unsorted whole blood, and germline DNA were extracted.

The source material was peripheral blood. V usage is TRBV12-3 or TRBV12-4 and J usage is TRBJ1-5; D possibly corresponds to TRBD1 (6 bases). This TCR came from an older woman with primary liver carcinoma and hepatitis B virus infection. The CDR3 DNA sequence: TGTGCCAGCAGTCCCCGACAATCCTGGGGGCCCAATCAGCCCCAGCATTTT. It encodes CASSPRQSWGPNQPQHF.